The TCR beta chain described here comes from a study of blood T cell repertoires in COVID-19. About the research overall: PBMCs, B-cell-depleted T cells, or T cells provided the cDNA or gDNA that made up the material.

Per the study methods: Reference gene primer amplification yielded estimated nucleated cell counts. Generated by immunoSEQ multiplex PCR, the TCRdb table keeps only in-frame clones and is missing some. V and J calls plus clone size are reproduced from that table; the DNA served to infer D and trimming. Among some 250,000 clones listed, around 88% were seen once. The germline CDR1 and CDR2 sequences are SGHKS and YYEKEE (reference sequence). V gave up 4 bases and J gave up 1 base; unmatched junction bases: 14. The CDR3 sequence is 18 residues long. This TCR was recovered from a man in his forties who had recovered from COVID-19. V usage is TRBV5-5 and J usage is TRBJ1-5; 7 bases map to TRBD1. Material: PBMCs or T cells enriched from blood (not recorded which). The CDR3 region is CASSPAGQRFGSNQPQHF. In DNA form, the CDR3 reads TGTGCCAGCAGCCCCGCGGGACAGAGATTTGGCAGCAATCAGCCCCAGCATTTT. The variable domain in full, completed from reference TRBV5-5 and TRBJ1-5, reads DAGVTQSPTHLIKTRGQQVTLRCSPISGHKSVSWYQQVLGQGPQFIFQYYEKEERGRGNFPDRFSARQFPNYSSELNVNALLLGDSALYLCASSPAGQRFGSNQPQHFGDGTRLSIL.